This TCR beta chain was found in a study of response to subunit inactivated influenza vaccine. A single record per CDR3 protein comes from TCRdb applying MiXCR to the RT-PCR reads. The profile shows a few hundred thousand distinct CDR3 sequences, 11% of them singletons. Germline V CDR1 and CDR2: SGHRS, YFSETQ. The CDR3 is made up of 14 amino acids. Trimming took 5 bases from V and 1 from J, leaving 12 bases between them. A further study also used this sample, focusing on T cells expressing NK-cell markers. From that study: 5'RACE template switching with UMIs generated TCR beta cDNA. It was from sorted CD3+CD56+NKG2C+, CD3+CD56+NKG2C- and CD3+CD56-NKG2C+ T cells that TCR beta repertoires came. Similarly, these clonotypes led the CD3+CD56-NKG2C+ fraction as well in a few donors. Questions lingered over whether expanded NKG2C+ T cell clones were HCMV-specific.

The J gene is TRBJ2-5, the V gene TRBV5-1; tentatively, D is TRBD1 (6 bases). The sequencing used PBMCs from blood, collected on the day of vaccination. This clonotype was sampled from a man over 45 who received an inactivated influenza vaccine. This chain's CDR3 is CASRYNRVQETQYF. CDR3 bases: TGCGCCAGCAGATACAACAGGGTCCAAGAGACCCAGTACTTC.